This is a list of T cell receptor beta chains from one sample in a study of cytomegalovirus exposure and HLA in healthy donors. Using immunoSEQ multiplex PCR, the repertoire was profiled, and TCRdb retains in-frame clones only, with some absent. The profile shows some 97,000 clones, roughly 75% of them singletons. Sequencing was performed on PBMCs. These receptors were collected from a young woman in good health and CMV-seropositive. CDR3s include the opening cysteine and the closing phenylalanine or tryptophan. A D gene is named only where the DNA matches it firmly.

v_call,j_call,d_call,cdr3_aa
TRBV28,TRBJ2-3,TRBD2,CASSLGTSGTDTQYF
TRBV5-1,TRBJ2-1,TRBD2,CASSLDTSAEIQFF
TRBV9,TRBJ2-5,TRBD2,CASSPRTSPETQYF
TRBV6-5,TRBJ1-1,NA,CASSFTGTEAFF
TRBV7-6,TRBJ2-7,TRBD2,CASSPGDYTYEQYF
TRBV19,TRBJ1-1,NA,CASSTAYEAFF
TRBV7-6,TRBJ2-5,TRBD2,CASSFPRTSGQETQYF
TRBV6-4,TRBJ2-2,NA,CASRGGNTGELFF
TRBV4-1,TRBJ2-7,TRBD1,CASSQSGTGDSYEQYF
TRBV9,TRBJ2-1,TRBD2,CASSVGTSGRDDEQFF
TRBV4-3,TRBJ2-3,NA,CASSQYWSARLFGTDTQYF
TRBV4-2,TRBJ2-3,TRBD2,CASSQDLLAGGKDTQYF
TRBV1,TRBJ2-7,NA,CTSSRPGHEQYF
TRBV4-2,TRBJ1-2,NA,CASSLTDPNYGYTF
TRBV10-3,TRBJ2-5,TRBD2,CAISVGTSGKGRRETQYF
TRBV7-2,TRBJ2-7,NA,CASRVQSSYEQYF
TRBV28,TRBJ1-2,NA,CASSLRGYGYTF
TRBV4-3,TRBJ2-4,TRBD2,CASSLIPTGGAKNIQYF
TRBV30,TRBJ2-5,NA,CAWSVRASSSQETQYF
TRBV18,TRBJ1-5,NA,CASSPVGYNQPQHF
TRBV6-1,TRBJ1-2,TRBD1,CASGQGDYGYTF
TRBV5-1,TRBJ2-1,TRBD2,CASSLTPSGTSSYNEQFF
TRBV28,TRBJ2-4,NA,CASSIFSLTRGAKNIQYF
TRBV5-1,TRBJ2-5,NA,CASSGFLGETQYF
TRBV29-1,TRBJ1-1,NA,CSVEDLTTENTEAFF
TRBV19,TRBJ1-2,NA,CASRQQGNYGYTF
TRBV27,TRBJ2-3,TRBD2,CASTGTSSDTQYF
TRBV5-4,TRBJ1-2,TRBD1,CASSSPRTGTNYGYTF
TRBV7-8,TRBJ2-3,TRBD2,CASLLSGRNTDTQYF
TRBV7-2,TRBJ2-7,TRBD2,CASSTRGGSSEQYF
TRBV29-1,TRBJ1-2,NA,CSVEDGSNYGYTF
TRBV28,TRBJ2-3,TRBD2,CASSSGSGTDTQYF
TRBV19,TRBJ1-4,NA,CASSPDSATNEKLFF
TRBV4-3,TRBJ2-1,TRBD2,CASSQAASGSSYNEQFF
TRBV11-2,TRBJ2-7,NA,CASSLRSPTYEQYF
TRBV7-6,TRBJ2-2,NA,CASSLVGTPNTGELFF
TRBV7-2,TRBJ1-5,TRBD1,CASSPRTGGLYSNQPQHF
TRBV5-4,TRBJ2-1,TRBD1,CASSLPGQGWNEQFF
TRBV4-3,TRBJ2-1,NA,CASSQDRVTYNEQFF
TRBV28,TRBJ1-1,NA,CASSLFLGATLF
TRBV2,TRBJ2-3,TRBD1,CASSESGTGADTQYF
TRBV9,TRBJ2-5,TRBD2,CASSVGTTQETQYF
TRBV10-3,TRBJ2-7,TRBD2,CAINGGREGSYEQYF
TRBV28,TRBJ2-2,TRBD1,CASSLSPGQGDTGELFF
TRBV7-2,TRBJ1-1,TRBD1,CASSPGQGATEAFF
TRBV10-3,TRBJ2-5,TRBD1,CAISLDRGETQYF
TRBV4-3,TRBJ2-3,NA,CASSQVGTSTDTQYF
TRBV11-3,TRBJ2-7,NA,CASSLGYGSEQYF
TRBV4-1,TRBJ1-1,NA,CASSQGNEAFF
TRBV18,TRBJ2-3,TRBD2,CASSQTSGSTDTQYF
TRBV27,TRBJ2-2,NA,CASSLGHGTGELFF